A single sample is the source of the 27 T cell receptor beta chains below, sequenced in a study of blood T cell repertoires in COVID-19. Sequenced by immunoSEQ multiplex PCR; TCRdb stores in-frame clones only, minus some. This sample has roughly 380,000 clones; 89% occur once, and the top ten carry roughly 3.9%. What was sequenced was peripheral blood. The receptor set was obtained from a woman aged 55-69 years with COVID-19, enrolled during active disease.

The genes are TRBV7-3 and TRBJ2-1, with 10 positions matching TRBD2. CDR1 and CDR2 from the germline V gene are SGHTA and FQGTGA. CDR3 length: 16 residues. J was trimmed by 8 bases and V by 5 bases; bases with no gene match: 12. The CDR3 nucleotides are TGTGCCAGCAGCCGGCCTAGCGGGGGACGCGGTGATGAGCAGTTCTTC. Amino acids: CASSRPSGGRGDEQFF.

The chain is built from TRBV14 and TRBJ1-1; tentative D call: TRBD1 (5 bases). Trimming left V 4 bases short and J 2 bases short, with 11 bases between. CDR1 SGHDN and CDR2 FVKESK come from the germline V gene. The CDR3 is 14 amino acids. The CDR3 nucleotides are TGTGCCAGCAGCCCCCAGGGATTCAACACTGAAGCTTTCTTT. Amino acids: CASSPQGFNTEAFF.

This clone was counted once. The gene calls are TRBV2 and TRBJ1-6; 8 nucleotides match TRBD1. The CDR3 totals 15 residues. CDR1 and CDR2 from the germline V gene are SNHLY and FYNNEI. Unmatched junction bases numbered 6, after V lost 4 bases and J lost 7 bases. The CDR3 coding sequence is TGTGCCAGCAGTGGACGAGCAGGGGGCAATTCACCCCTCCACTTT. Its protein product is CASSGRAGGNSPLHF.

The rearrangement uses TRBV29-1 and TRBJ1-1; the D gene is possibly TRBD1 (6 bases). This CDR3 is built from 16 residues. Germline values: CDR1 SQVTM, CDR2 ANQGSEA. V was pared by 4 bases and J by 6 bases, with 24 bases between. The CDR3 DNA reads as TGCAGCGTTGCTCTCGGTGGGGGGGCGAAGATCGCTGAAGCTTTCTTT. Its translation: CSVALGGGAKIAEAFF.

This rearrangement joins TRBV5-1 to TRBJ2-3; 11 nucleotides agree with TRBD2. The CDR3 consists of 16 residues. The junction had 4 bases not matched to a gene; V was cut back by 3 bases and J by 1 base. CDR1 is SGHRS and CDR2 is YFSETQ in the germline V gene. CDR3 in DNA: TGCGCCAGCAGCTCCTTAGCGGGGGGGCGCACAGATACGCAGTATTTT. Translated, it gives CASSSLAGGRTDTQYF.

DNA for the CDR3: TGTGCCAGCAGCCAAGCTCATCGGACAGCAAATGAAAAACTGTTTTTT. It codes for CASSQAHRTANEKLFF. V is TRBV14 and J is TRBJ1-4; D is perhaps TRBD1 (6 bases). V gave up 1 base and J gave up 5 bases, with 14 bases separating them. Germline V gene sequence: CDR1 SGHDN, CDR2 FVKESK. The CDR3 spans 16 residues.

The chain recombines TRBV5-1 with TRBJ1-6; unclear D gene. CDR1 is SGHRS, CDR2 YFSETQ, per germline. This CDR3 has 19 residues. V lost 0 bases to trimming and J lost 0 bases, with 16 bases between them. Here the CDR3 reads CASSLAGGRSSSYNSPLHF. Written as DNA, the CDR3 is TGCGCCAGCAGCTTGGCCGGAGGACGGTCGAGCTCCTATAATTCACCCCTCCACTTT.

V usage is TRBV6-5 and J usage is TRBJ1-1; 10 nucleotides agree with TRBD1. Germline CDR1 and CDR2: MNHEY and SVGAGI. The CDR3 is 14 amino acids. V lost 5 bases to trimming and J lost 6 bases; unmatched junction nucleotides: 6. The CDR3 DNA follows: TGTGCCAGCAGTCCACGGGGGACAGGGGCTGAAGCTTTCTTT. Translating gives CASSPRGTGAEAFF.

The chain recombines TRBV28 with TRBJ2-2; 7 bases line up with TRBD2. This CDR3 comprises 14 residues. Germline V gene sequence: CDR1 MDHEN, CDR2 SYDVKM. Unmatched junction bases numbered 2, after V lost 2 bases and J lost 5 bases. The DNA of the CDR3 is TGTGCCAGCAGTTTACGAGCGGGGACCGGGGAGCTGTTTTTT. Translated: CASSLRAGTGELFF.

The V gene is TRBV7-8, the J gene TRBJ1-5; no definite D call. This CDR3 region has 14 residues. Germline V gene lookup returns CDR1 SGHVS and CDR2 FQNEAQ. The V end lost 2 bases, the J end lost 1 base, and 6 bases lay between the germline ends. CDR3 bases: TGTGCCAGCAGCTTACTCCTGAGCAATCAGCCCCAGCATTTT. Translating gives CASSLLLSNQPQHF.

The rearrangement joins TRBV5-1 to TRBJ1-1; D not resolved. This CDR3 has 15 amino acids. Germline V gene sequence: CDR1 SGHRS, CDR2 YFSETQ. Trimming stripped 4 bases from V and 1 base from J, with 14 bases between. CDR3 sequence (DNA): TGCGCCAGCAGCCTATCCCCCTACGGGAACACTGAAGCTTTCTTT. Amino acids: CASSLSPYGNTEAFF.

This chain uses TRBV2 with TRBJ2-3; 7 nucleotides agree with TRBD2. Unmatched junction bases numbered 6, after V lost 6 bases and J lost 9 bases. The CDR3 is 12 residues long. Looked up from germline, CDR1 is SNHLY and CDR2 is FYNNEI. CDR3 in amino acids: CASSRGSDTQYF. CDR3 nucleotides: TGTGCCAGCAGCCGCGGGAGCGACACGCAGTATTTT.

The chain couples TRBV7-8 to TRBJ1-1; D is perhaps TRBD1 (5 bases). V lost 2 bases and J 3 bases, leaving 10 bases between the germline ends. This CDR3 is built from 14 residues. Looked up from germline, CDR1 is SGHVS and CDR2 is FQNEAQ. CDR3 coding DNA: TGTGCCAGCAGCTTAAACAGGTGGGACACTGAAGCTTTCTTT. It specifies CASSLNRWDTEAFF.

This chain links TRBV19 with TRBJ2-5; 10 bases line up with TRBD2. The germline V gene encodes CDR1 LNHDA and CDR2 SQIVND (reference sequence). The CDR3 sequence is 14 residues long. Losses at the gene ends were 6 bases for V and 4 bases for J; bases not matched to a gene: 5. Written as DNA, the CDR3 is TGTGCCAGTAGAGAGCGGGGGGGCCGAGAGACCCAGTACTTC. Translated, it gives CASRERGGRETQYF.

This rearrangement joins TRBV7-3 to TRBJ2-2, with TRBD1 identical over 8 bases. Trimming at V came to 3 bases and at J to 6 bases, leaving 6 bases not matched to a gene. Germline V gives CDR1 SGHTA, CDR2 FQGTGA. CDR3 length: 15 amino acids. Written as DNA, the CDR3 is TGTGCCAGCAGCTTTTCAGGGGGCATGGCCGGGGAGCTGTTTTTT. It is translated as CASSFSGGMAGELFF.

The chain joins TRBV11-2 to TRBJ2-5; TRBD1 might be the D (6 bases). Germline CDR1 is SGHAT and CDR2 is FQNNGV. With 2 bases removed from V and 7 bases from J, the gap between germline ends came to 17 bases. This CDR3 is built from 15 residues. The CDR3 DNA sequence: TGTGCCAGCAGCTTAATCTCGGACAGTCGGGGGACCCAGTACTTC. Its protein is CASSLISDSRGTQYF. Combining the CDR3 with reference TRBV11-2 and TRBJ2-5 gives the whole variable domain EAGVAQSPRYKIIEKRQSVAFWCNPISGHATLYWYQQILGQGPKLLIQFQNNGVVDDSQLPKDRFSAERLKGVDSTLKIQPAKLEDSAVYLCASSLISDSRGTQYFGPGTRLLVL.

The chain links TRBV5-1 to TRBJ2-3; D is undetermined. The CDR3 extends over 14 amino acids. Trimming left V 2 bases short and J 0 bases short, with 7 bases between. The V gene's germline CDR1 is SGHRS and CDR2 YFSETQ. CDR3 in DNA: TGCGCCAGCAGCTTCTGGAGAAGCACAGATACGCAGTATTTT. This encodes CASSFWRSTDTQYF. Variable domain in full (rest from reference TRBV5-1 and TRBJ2-3): KAGVTQTPRYLIKTRGQQVTLSCSPISGHRSVSWYQQTPGQGLQFLFEYFSETQRNKGNFPGRFSGRQFSNSRSEMNVSTLELGDSALYLCASSFWRSTDTQYFGPGTRLTVL.

The CDR3 DNA is TGTGCCGGGGGGGAGGGGGCTGAAGCTTTCTTT. Translation: CAGGEGAEAFF. The chain couples TRBV6-5 to TRBJ1-1; D perhaps matches TRBD1 (6 bases). Germline V lookup: CDR1 MNHEY, CDR2 SVGAGI. Deletions cut 11 bases from V and 6 bases from J, with 13 bases between. The CDR3 contains 11 residues.

V usage is TRBV5-1 and J usage is TRBJ1-4; TRBD1 matches 8 bases. The CDR3 sequence is 15 residues long. Germline-derived CDR1 and CDR2 are SGHRS and YFSETQ. Losses at the gene ends were 4 bases for V and 6 bases for J; bases not matched to a gene: 8. CDR3 in amino acids: CASSGPGTGDEKLFF. In DNA form, the CDR3 reads TGCGCCAGCAGCGGCCCCGGGACAGGAGATGAAAAACTGTTTTTT.

This clone was counted a few times. The chain joins TRBV2 to TRBJ1-2; the D gene is possibly TRBD1 (6 bases). CDR1 SNHLY and CDR2 FYNNEI come from the germline V gene. Trimming left V 5 bases short and J 0 bases short, with 13 bases between. The CDR3 consists of 15 residues. Written as DNA, the CDR3 is TGTGCCAGCAGTTTTGGACAGCGCACTAACTATGGCTACACCTTC. Protein product: CASSFGQRTNYGYTF.

This CDR3 reads CASSPQGVGTEAFF. CDR3 bases: TGTGCCAGCAGTCCTCAGGGCGTAGGTACTGAAGCTTTCTTT. This chain links TRBV7-9 with TRBJ1-1; possibly TRBD1 for D (5 bases). CDR1 SEHNR and CDR2 FQNEAQ come from the germline V gene (reference sequence). The V end lost 6 bases, the J end lost 5 bases, and 16 bases lay between the germline ends. The CDR3 contains 14 residues.

The count of this clone is one. This specimen includes other DNA sequences encoding the same CDR3. The chain is built from TRBV6-5 and TRBJ2-7; 9 bases line up with TRBD2. This CDR3 has 14 residues. Germline lookup yields CDR1 MNHEY and CDR2 SVGAGI. V trimming: 3 bases; J trimming: 0 bases; junction bases outside the gene matches: 0. CDR3 sequence reads: CASSYSGSSYEQYF. In nucleotides, the CDR3 is TGTGCCAGCAGTTATAGCGGGAGCTCCTACGAGCAGTACTTC.

The J gene is TRBJ2-7, the V gene TRBV6-5; maybe TRBD2 (5 bases). The germline CDR1 and CDR2 sequences are MNHEY and SVGAGI. The V gene lost 0 bases and the J gene lost 6 bases, with 15 bases spanning the gap. CDR3 length: 15 amino acids. The CDR3: CASSYSIGKPGEQYF. CDR3 nucleotide sequence: TGTGCCAGCAGTTACTCGATCGGGAAACCGGGCGAGCAGTACTTC.

The chain links TRBV7-2 to TRBJ1-5; D is ambiguous. The germline V gene encodes CDR1 SGHTA and CDR2 FQGNSA. This CDR3 has 16 amino acids. The ends were cut back, 5 bases at V and 0 bases at J, with 14 bases in the middle. DNA of the CDR3: TGTGCCAGCAGCCCTAGGACGGGATATAGCAATCAGCCCCAGCATTTT. Residues: CASSPRTGYSNQPQHF.

This sequence joins TRBV5-5 and TRBJ2-1; maybe TRBD1 (5 bases). The germline V gene encodes CDR1 SGHKS and CDR2 YYEKEE (reference sequence). The V and J ends lost 5 bases and 4 bases respectively, with 19 bases between them. This CDR3 spans 16 amino acids. CDR3 sequence (DNA): TGTGCCAGCAGAGCGCTGGGGCAGGGATTTTACAATGAGCAGTTCTTC. Encoded protein: CASRALGQGFYNEQFF.

The chain is built from TRBV11-2 and TRBJ2-3, with 8 bases fitting TRBD1. Germline loops: CDR1 SGHAT, CDR2 FQNNGV. The V segment lost 3 bases and the J segment 0 bases; nucleotides outside the gene matches: 5. CDR3 length: 16 residues. CDR3 protein: CASSLGTGASTDTQYF. CDR3 coding DNA: TGTGCCAGCAGCTTGGGGACAGGAGCTAGCACAGATACGCAGTATTTT.

This rearrangement joins TRBV5-1 to TRBJ1-1; TRBD1 is a possible D gene (6 bases). Trimming took 0 bases from V and 6 from J, leaving 9 bases between them. Germline V gene lookup returns CDR1 SGHRS and CDR2 YFSETQ. The CDR3 is 13 amino acids. The CDR3: CASSLGGGPEAFF. For the CDR3, the DNA is TGCGCCAGCAGCTTGGGCGGGGGCCCTGAAGCTTTCTTT.